This T cell receptor beta chain is drawn from a study of CD8+ T cells in alopecia areata. CDR3 length equals 16 residues. Germline V gene lookup returns CDR1 MNHEY and CDR2 SVGAGI. V lost 4 bases and J lost 2; bases outside the gene matches: 8. Indicated treatment: oral pan-JAK inhibitor, 5-10 mg twice daily. Extracted RNA was reverse transcribed, and the resulting cDNA served as sequencing template. TCRdb's copy holds only in-frame clones and misses some; the assay was immunoSEQ multiplex PCR. This sample has some 170,000 clones; less than 75% occur once, and the top ten carry 16%. V usage is TRBV6-5 and J usage is TRBJ2-1; 7 bases agree with TRBD2. The TCR sequence derives from a human donor with alopecia areata. The sequences come from CD4+ T cells sorted from blood, collected between weeks 55 and 65, from a patient treated with tofacitinib. CDR3 loop: CASSSQSGAAYNEQFF. CDR3 coding DNA: TGTGCCAGCAGTTCCCAAAGCGGGGCCGCCTACAATGAGCAGTTCTTC.